The next 10 T cell receptor beta chains were all read from a single sample in a study of T cell changes during pregnancy in multiple sclerosis. TCRdb keeps only in-frame clones here, not all; method: immunoSEQ multiplex PCR. There are roughly 63,000 clones in the sample; 93% occur only once, and approximately 3.8% lies in the top ten. The source was CD8+ T cells from peripheral blood mononuclear cells, collected in the second trimester of pregnancy. Receptor source: a female donor with multiple sclerosis, enrolled in a pregnancy study.

This sequence joins TRBV2 and TRBJ1-1, with D uncertain. Germline V lookup: CDR1 SNHLY, CDR2 FYNNEI. The CDR3 is made up of 10 amino acids. The CDR3 DNA sequence: TGTGAGGCCGGGGACACTGAAGCTTTCTTT. Amino acids: CEAGDTEAFF.

The chain recombines TRBV6-5 with TRBJ2-6; 8 nucleotides align to TRBD2. The trim removed 6 bases at V and 4 bases at J, leaving 5 bases unmatched. Germline V gene data show CDR1 as MNHEY and CDR2 as SVGAGI. The CDR3 spans 15 residues. The chain's CDR3 is CASSRGGFGANVLTF. CDR3 sequence (DNA): TGTGCCAGCAGCCGGGGGGGGTTCGGGGCCAACGTCCTGACTTTC.

This rearrangement joins TRBV4-2 to TRBJ1-2; the match to TRBD1 covers 8 bases. Germline loops: CDR1 LGHNA, CDR2 YNFKEQ. Trimming at V came to 0 bases and at J to 2 bases, leaving 8 bases not matched to a gene. The CDR3 spans 17 residues. DNA for the CDR3: TGTGCCAGCAGCCAAGAGGAGGCAGGGGGCGCCAACTATGGCTACACCTTC. This gives the protein CASSQEEAGGANYGYTF.

This rearrangement joins TRBV11-2 to TRBJ2-2, with a possible D match to TRBD2 (6 bases). Trimming stripped 4 bases from V and 6 bases from J, with 15 bases between. Germline values: CDR1 SGHAT, CDR2 FQNNGV. This CDR3 comprises 15 residues. The CDR3 nucleotides are TGTGCCAGCAGCTATGGGGGGTTTTCGGCCGGGGAGCTGTTTTTT. It is translated as CASSYGGFSAGELFF. Full variable domain (remainder filled in from reference TRBV11-2 and TRBJ2-2): EAGVAQSPRYKIIEKRQSVAFWCNPISGHATLYWYQQILGQGPKLLIQFQNNGVVDDSQLPKDRFSAERLKGVDSTLKIQPAKLEDSAVYLCASSYGGFSAGELFFGEGSRLTVL.

This chain links TRBV18 with TRBJ1-2, with TRBD1 matching 7 bases. The CDR3 is 16 amino acids. Germline-derived CDR1 and CDR2 are KGHSH and LQKENI. V dropped 3 bases and J dropped 0; count of bases not matched to a gene: 7. The CDR3 DNA reads as TGTGCCAGCTCACCGGGGACAGACACCTCTAACTATGGCTACACCTTC. It encodes CASSPGTDTSNYGYTF.

The chain is built from TRBV4-1 and TRBJ1-1, with a weak D call TRBD1 (5 bases). V lost 4 bases and J lost 5, with 14 bases in between. This CDR3 region has 14 residues. CDR1 and CDR2 (germline): MGHRA, YSYEKL. CDR3 region: CASSPLGGRTEAFF. The CDR3 DNA sequence: TGCGCCAGCAGCCCGCTGGGGGGAAGGACTGAAGCTTTCTTT.

J is TRBJ2-1 and V is TRBV9; 14 bases agree with TRBD2. Germline values: CDR1 SGDLS, CDR2 YYNGEE. This CDR3 spans 17 amino acids. V shed 4 bases and J 4 bases; nucleotides not matched to a gene: 7. In DNA form, the CDR3 reads TGTGCCAGCAGCACTCGACTAGCGGGGGGGGGTTACAATGAGCAGTTCTTC. Translating gives CASSTRLAGGGYNEQFF.

This rearrangement joins TRBV10-2 to TRBJ2-1, with 11 bases fitting TRBD2. Germline trimming cut 7 bases from V and 4 bases from J; bases unmatched to any gene: 6. CDR1 is WSHSY and CDR2 is SAAADI in the germline V gene. The CDR3 is 15 amino acids. The CDR3 DNA follows: TGCGCCAGCATTCTAGCGGGAGGACCATACAATGAGCAGTTCTTC. The encoded protein is CASILAGGPYNEQFF.

The genes are TRBV4-1 and TRBJ1-4; D remains unclear. This CDR3 spans 15 amino acids. Germline CDR1 is MGHRA and CDR2 is YSYEKL. The ends were cut back, 1 base at V and 0 bases at J, with 6 bases in the middle. The CDR3 sequence: CASSQVRATNEKLFF. The CDR3 DNA follows: TGCGCCAGCAGCCAAGTGAGGGCAACTAATGAAAAACTGTTTTTT.

The chain uses TRBV10-2 and TRBJ2-7; TRBD2 aligns across 10 bases. With V trimmed by 6 bases and J by 6 bases, 8 bases remained unmatched. Germline V CDR1 and CDR2: WSHSY, SAAADI. The CDR3 is made up of 14 amino acids. This CDR3 is CASRPLAGVGEQYF. CDR3 sequence (DNA): TGCGCCAGCAGGCCCCTAGCGGGAGTTGGCGAGCAGTACTTC.